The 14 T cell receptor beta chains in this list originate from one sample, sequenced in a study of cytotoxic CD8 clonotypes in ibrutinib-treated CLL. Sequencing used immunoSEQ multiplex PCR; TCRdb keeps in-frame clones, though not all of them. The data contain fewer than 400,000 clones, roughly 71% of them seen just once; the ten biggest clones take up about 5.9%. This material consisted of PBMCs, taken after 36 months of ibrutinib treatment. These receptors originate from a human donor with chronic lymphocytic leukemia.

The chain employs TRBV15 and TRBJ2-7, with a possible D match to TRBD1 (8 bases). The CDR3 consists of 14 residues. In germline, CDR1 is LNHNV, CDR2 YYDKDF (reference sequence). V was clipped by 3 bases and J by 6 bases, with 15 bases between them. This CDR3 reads CATSRLTGEGEQYF. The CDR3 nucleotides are TGTGCCACCAGCAGGCTGACAGGGGAGGGCGAGCAGTACTTC.

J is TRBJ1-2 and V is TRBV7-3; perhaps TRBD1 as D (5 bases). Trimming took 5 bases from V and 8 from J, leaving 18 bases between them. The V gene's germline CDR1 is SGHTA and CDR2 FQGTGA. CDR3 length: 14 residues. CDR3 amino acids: CASSQDGGGRGYTF. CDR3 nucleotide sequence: TGTGCCAGCAGCCAGGATGGGGGAGGGCGAGGCTACACCTTC.

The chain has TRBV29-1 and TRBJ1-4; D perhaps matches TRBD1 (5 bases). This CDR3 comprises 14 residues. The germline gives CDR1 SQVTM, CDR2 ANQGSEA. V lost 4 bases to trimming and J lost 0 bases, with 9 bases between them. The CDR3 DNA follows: TGCAGCGTTGGGGTGGGGGCAACTAATGAAAAACTGTTTTTT. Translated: CSVGVGATNEKLFF.

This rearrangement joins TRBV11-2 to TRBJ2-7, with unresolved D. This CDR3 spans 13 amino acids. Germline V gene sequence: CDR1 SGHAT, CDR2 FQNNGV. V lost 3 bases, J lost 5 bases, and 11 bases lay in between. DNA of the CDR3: TGTGCCAGCAGCTTGGCTATTCCTAACGAGCAGTACTTC. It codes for CASSLAIPNEQYF.

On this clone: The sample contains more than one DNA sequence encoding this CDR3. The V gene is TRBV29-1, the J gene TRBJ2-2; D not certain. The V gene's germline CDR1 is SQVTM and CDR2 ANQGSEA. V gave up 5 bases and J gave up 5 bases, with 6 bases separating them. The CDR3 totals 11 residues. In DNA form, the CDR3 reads TGCAGCGTTAGCAGGACCGGGGAGCTGTTTTTT. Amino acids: CSVSRTGELFF.

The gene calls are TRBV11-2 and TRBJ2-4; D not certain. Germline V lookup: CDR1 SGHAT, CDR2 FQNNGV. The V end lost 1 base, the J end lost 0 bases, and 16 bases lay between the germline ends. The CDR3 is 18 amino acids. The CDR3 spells CASSLVSLGKLAKNIQYF. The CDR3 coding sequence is TGTGCCAGCAGCTTAGTCTCGTTAGGGAAGCTAGCCAAAAACATTCAGTACTTC.

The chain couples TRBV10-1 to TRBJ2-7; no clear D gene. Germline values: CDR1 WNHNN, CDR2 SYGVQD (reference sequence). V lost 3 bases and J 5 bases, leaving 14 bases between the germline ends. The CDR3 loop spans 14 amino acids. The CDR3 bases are TGCGCCAGCAGTGATCAAGGGCTTGTGGACGAGCAGTACTTC. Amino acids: CASSDQGLVDEQYF.

DNA of the CDR3: TGTGCCAGCAGTTTATCAGGCGGGAGCGGCGCAGATACGCAGTATTTT. This codes for CASSLSGGSGADTQYF. This chain joins TRBV27 and TRBJ2-3; TRBD2 aligns across 7 bases. The CDR3 runs 16 residues. Germline loops: CDR1 MNHEY, CDR2 SMNVEV (reference sequence). V was clipped by 0 bases and J by 4 bases; unmatched bases: 7.

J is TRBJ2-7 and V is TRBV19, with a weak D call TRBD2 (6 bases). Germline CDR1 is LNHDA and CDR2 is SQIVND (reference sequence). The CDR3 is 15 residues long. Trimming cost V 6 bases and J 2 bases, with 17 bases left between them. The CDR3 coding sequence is TGTGCCAGTAGCCCGGGGAGAGGAGGGGCCTACGAGCAGTACTTC. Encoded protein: CASSPGRGGAYEQYF.

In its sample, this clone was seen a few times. DNA of the CDR3: TGTGCCAGCAGTTACTCGATCAGGGAGCGGCAGTACTTC. Amino acids: CASSYSIRERQYF. The chain recombines TRBV6-5 with TRBJ2-7; D assignment may be TRBD1 or TRBD2 (5 bases each). The V and J ends lost 0 bases and 9 bases respectively, with 12 bases between them. Germline CDR1 reads MNHEY; CDR2 reads SVGAGI. The CDR3 length is 13 residues.

The CDR3 loop reads CASSQDHRKSDYGYTF. The CDR3 coding sequence is TGCGCCAGCAGCCAAGATCACCGGAAAAGTGACTATGGCTACACCTTC. The chain joins TRBV4-1 to TRBJ1-2; D gene unclear. The CDR3 is 16 amino acids. Trimming stripped 0 bases from V and 3 bases from J, with 14 bases between. Looked up from germline, CDR1 is MGHRA and CDR2 is YSYEKL.

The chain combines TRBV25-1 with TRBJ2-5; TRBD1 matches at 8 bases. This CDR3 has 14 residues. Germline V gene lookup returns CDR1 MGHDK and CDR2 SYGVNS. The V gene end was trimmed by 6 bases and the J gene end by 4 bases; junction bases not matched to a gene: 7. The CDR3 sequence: CASSQTGGVETQYF. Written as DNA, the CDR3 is TGTGCCAGCAGCCAAACAGGGGGAGTAGAGACCCAGTACTTC.

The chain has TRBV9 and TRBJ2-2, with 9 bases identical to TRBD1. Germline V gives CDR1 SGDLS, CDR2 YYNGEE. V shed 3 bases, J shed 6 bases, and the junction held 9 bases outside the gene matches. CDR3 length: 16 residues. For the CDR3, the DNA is TGTGCCAGCAGCGGGTTCCGGGACAGGGAAGCCGGGGAGCTGTTTTTT. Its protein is CASSGFRDREAGELFF.

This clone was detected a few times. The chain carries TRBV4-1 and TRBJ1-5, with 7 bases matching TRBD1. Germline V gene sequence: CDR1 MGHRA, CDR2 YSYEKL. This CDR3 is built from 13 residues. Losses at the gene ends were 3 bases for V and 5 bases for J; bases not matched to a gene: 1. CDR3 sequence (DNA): TGCGCCAGCAGCCAGACAGGGTATCAGCCCCAGCATTTT. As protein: CASSQTGYQPQHF.